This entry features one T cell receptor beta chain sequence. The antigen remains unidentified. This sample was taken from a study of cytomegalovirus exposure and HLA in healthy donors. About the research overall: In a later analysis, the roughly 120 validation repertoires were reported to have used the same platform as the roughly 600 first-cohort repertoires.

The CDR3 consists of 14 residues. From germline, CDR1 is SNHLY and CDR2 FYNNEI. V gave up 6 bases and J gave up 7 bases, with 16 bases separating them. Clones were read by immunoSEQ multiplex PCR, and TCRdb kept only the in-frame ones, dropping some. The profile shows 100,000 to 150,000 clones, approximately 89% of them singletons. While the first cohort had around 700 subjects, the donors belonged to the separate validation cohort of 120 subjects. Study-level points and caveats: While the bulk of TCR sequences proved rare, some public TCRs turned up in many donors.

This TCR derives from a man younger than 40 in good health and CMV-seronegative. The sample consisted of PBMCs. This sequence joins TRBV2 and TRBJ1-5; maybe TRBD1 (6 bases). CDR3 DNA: TGTGCCAGCAGCCATAACAGGGAGATACAGCCCCAGCATTTT. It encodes CASSHNREIQPQHF.